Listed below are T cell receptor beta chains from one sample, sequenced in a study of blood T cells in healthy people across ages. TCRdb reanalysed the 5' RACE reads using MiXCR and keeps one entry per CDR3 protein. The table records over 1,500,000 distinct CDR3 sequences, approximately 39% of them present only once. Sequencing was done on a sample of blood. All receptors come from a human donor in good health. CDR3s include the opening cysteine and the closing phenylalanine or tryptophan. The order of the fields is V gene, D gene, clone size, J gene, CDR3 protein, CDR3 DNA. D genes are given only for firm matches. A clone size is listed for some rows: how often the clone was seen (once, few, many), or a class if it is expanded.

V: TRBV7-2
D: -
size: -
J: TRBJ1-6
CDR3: CASSLRTEGNSPLHF
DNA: TGTGCCAGCAGCTTAAGGACAGAGGGTAATTCACCCCTCCACTTT

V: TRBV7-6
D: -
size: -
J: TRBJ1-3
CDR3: CASGPGVSGNTIYF
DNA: TGTGCCAGCGGCCCCGGGGTCTCTGGAAACACCATATATTTT

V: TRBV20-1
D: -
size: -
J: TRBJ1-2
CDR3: CSARDRISTVYGYTF
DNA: TGCAGTGCTAGAGATAGAATTTCGACAGTCTATGGCTACACCTTC

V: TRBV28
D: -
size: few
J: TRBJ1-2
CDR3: CASVRSGIYGYTF
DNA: TGTGCCAGCGTCCGTAGCGGAATTTATGGCTACACCTTC

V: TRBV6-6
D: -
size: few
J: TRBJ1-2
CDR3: CASNHRGGHKTNYGYTF
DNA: TGTGCCAGCAACCATCGGGGGGGGCATAAGACTAACTATGGCTACACCTTC

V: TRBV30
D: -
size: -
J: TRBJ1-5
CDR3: CARSAGGNQPQHF
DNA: TGTGCCCGGAGTGCCGGGGGCAATCAGCCCCAGCATTTT

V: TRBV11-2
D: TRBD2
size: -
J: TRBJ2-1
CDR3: CASSTERGAYNEQFF
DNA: TGTGCCAGCAGCACAGAGCGGGGGGCGTACAATGAGCAGTTCTTC

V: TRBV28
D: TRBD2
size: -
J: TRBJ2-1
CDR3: CAGSLYTGTRGAEQFF
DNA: TGTGCCGGCAGTTTATATACGGGGACGCGGGGGGCTGAGCAGTTCTTC

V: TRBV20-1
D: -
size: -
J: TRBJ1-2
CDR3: CSARDFGNYGYTF
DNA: TGCAGTGCTAGAGATTTTGGAAACTATGGCTACACCTTC

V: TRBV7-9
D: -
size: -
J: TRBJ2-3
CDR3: CASSLLLKQNTQYF
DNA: TGTGCCAGCAGCTTACTGCTTAAGCAGAATACGCAGTATTTT

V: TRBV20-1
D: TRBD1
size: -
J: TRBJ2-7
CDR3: CSARPPPPTGVTYEQYF
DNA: TGCAGTGCTAGGCCACCCCCACCTACAGGGGTGACCTACGAGCAGTACTTC

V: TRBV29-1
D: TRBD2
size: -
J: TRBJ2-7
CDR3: CSAGLAGGSFYEQYF
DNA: TGCAGCGCAGGACTAGCGGGGGGTTCTTTCTACGAGCAGTACTTC

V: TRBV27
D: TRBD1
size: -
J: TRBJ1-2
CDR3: CASSFGGDSYGYTF
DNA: TGTGCCAGCAGTTTTGGAGGGGACAGCTATGGCTACACCTTC

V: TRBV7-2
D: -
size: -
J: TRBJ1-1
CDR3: CASSLAQGRLRAFF
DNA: TGTGCCAGCAGCTTAGCGCAGGGGCGACTGCGAGCTTTCTTT

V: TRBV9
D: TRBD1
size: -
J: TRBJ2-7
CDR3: CASSPGTDLTTYEQYF
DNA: TGTGCCAGCAGCCCCGGGACAGATCTTACTACCTACGAGCAGTACTTC

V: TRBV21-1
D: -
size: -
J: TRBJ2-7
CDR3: CASSKKGDIYYEQYF
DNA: TGTGCCAGCAGCAAAAAGGGGGACATATACTACGAGCAGTACTTC

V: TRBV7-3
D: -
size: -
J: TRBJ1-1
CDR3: CACSFRWGWSEAFF
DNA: TGTGCCTGCAGCTTTAGGTGGGGGTGGTCTGAAGCTTTCTTT

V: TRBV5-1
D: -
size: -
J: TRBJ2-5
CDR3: CASSVTTAQETQYF
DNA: TGCGCCAGCAGCGTTACCACCGCCCAAGAGACCCAGTACTTC

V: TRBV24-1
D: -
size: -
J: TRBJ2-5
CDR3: CTTSDYRGRETQYF
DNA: TGTACCACCAGTGATTATAGGGGTAGGGAGACCCAGTACTTC

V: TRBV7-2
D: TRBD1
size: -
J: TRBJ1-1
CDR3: CASSLDRDENAFF
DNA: TGTGCCAGCAGCTTGGACAGGGACGAGAATGCTTTCTTT

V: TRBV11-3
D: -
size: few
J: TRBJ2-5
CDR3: CASSSHTGGQETQYF
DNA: TGTGCCAGCAGCTCCCATACGGGCGGGCAAGAGACCCAGTACTTC

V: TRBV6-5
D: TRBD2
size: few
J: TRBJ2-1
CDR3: CASSYSTSGVYNEQFF
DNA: TGTGCCAGCAGTTACTCGACTAGCGGGGTATACAATGAGCAGTTCTTC

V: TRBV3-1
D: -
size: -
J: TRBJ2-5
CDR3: CASSQEETGAGPQETQYF
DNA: TGTGCCAGCAGCCAAGAGGAGACCGGCGCGGGGCCCCAAGAGACCCAGTACTTC

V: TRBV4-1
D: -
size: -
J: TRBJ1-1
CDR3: CASSQDSEIATEAFF
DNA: TGCGCCAGCAGCCAAGATTCCGAGATCGCCACTGAAGCTTTCTTT

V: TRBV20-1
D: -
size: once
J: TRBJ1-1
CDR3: CSASLPDSEAFF
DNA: TGCAGTGCTAGCCTCCCCGACAGTGAAGCTTTCTTT

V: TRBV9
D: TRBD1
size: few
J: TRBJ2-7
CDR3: CASSVEGQGAHEQYF
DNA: TGTGCCAGCAGCGTAGAGGGACAGGGGGCCCACGAGCAGTACTTC

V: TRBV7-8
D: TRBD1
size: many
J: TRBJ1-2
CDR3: CASSLGTGSRGYTF
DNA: TGTGCCAGCAGCTTAGGGACAGGGTCTCGGGGCTACACCTTC

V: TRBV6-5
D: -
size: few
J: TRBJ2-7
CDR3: CASSPAGQIDEQYF
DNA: TGTGCCAGCAGCCCGGCCGGGCAGATTGACGAGCAGTACTTC

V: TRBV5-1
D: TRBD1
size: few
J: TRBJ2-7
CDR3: CASSLGGTGREQYF
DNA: TGCGCCAGCAGCTTGGGCGGGACAGGGCGAGAGCAGTACTTC

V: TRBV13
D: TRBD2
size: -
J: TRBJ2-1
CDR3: CASSWDGGGYNEQFF
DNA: TGTGCCAGCAGCTGGGACGGGGGGGGTTACAATGAGCAGTTCTTC

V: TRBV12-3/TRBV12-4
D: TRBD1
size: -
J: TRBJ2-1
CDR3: CAGSFGTGHEQFF
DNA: TGTGCCGGCAGTTTTGGGACAGGTCATGAGCAGTTCTTC

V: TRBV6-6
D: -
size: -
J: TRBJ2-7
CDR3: CASSYSGGVGEQYF
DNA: TGTGCCAGCAGTTACTCGGGCGGGGTGGGTGAGCAGTACTTC

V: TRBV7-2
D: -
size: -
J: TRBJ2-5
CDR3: CASSLERYAEAQYF
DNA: TGTGCCAGCAGCCTAGAGCGCTATGCGGAGGCCCAGTACTTC

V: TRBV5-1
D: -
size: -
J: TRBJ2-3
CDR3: CASRAQGGSTDAQYF
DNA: TGCGCCAGCAGGGCCCAGGGTGGGAGCACAGATGCGCAGTATTTT

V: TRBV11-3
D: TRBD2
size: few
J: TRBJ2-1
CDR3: CASSPRTSGGLEQFF
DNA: TGTGCCAGCAGCCCCCGGACTAGCGGGGGGCTTGAGCAGTTCTTC

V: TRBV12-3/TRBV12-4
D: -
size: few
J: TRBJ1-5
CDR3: CASSPGSVGPQHF
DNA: TGTGCCAGCAGCCCAGGGTCGGTAGGGCCCCAGCATTTT

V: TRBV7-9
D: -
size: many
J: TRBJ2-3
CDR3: CASSLNSQDTQYF
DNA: TGTGCCAGCAGCTTAAACTCTCAAGATACGCAGTATTTT

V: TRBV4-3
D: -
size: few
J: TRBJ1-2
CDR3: CASSHQPGDGAPYGYTF
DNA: TGCGCCAGCAGTCATCAACCAGGGGACGGGGCCCCCTATGGCTACACCTTC

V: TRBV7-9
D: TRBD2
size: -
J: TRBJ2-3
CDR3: CASSSGLEGDTQYF
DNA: TGTGCCAGCAGCTCAGGACTAGAGGGAGATACGCAGTATTTT

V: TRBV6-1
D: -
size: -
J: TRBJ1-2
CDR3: CASSEALSGYGYTF
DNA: TGTGCCAGCAGTGAAGCGTTAAGTGGCTATGGCTACACCTTC

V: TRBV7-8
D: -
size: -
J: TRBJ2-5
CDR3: CASSPGVGYTGRETQYF
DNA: TGTGCCAGTAGCCCTGGGGTTGGGTATACGGGGAGAGAGACCCAGTACTTC

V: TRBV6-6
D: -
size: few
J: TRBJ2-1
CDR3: CATLTGHEQFF
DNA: TGTGCCACCCTAACCGGGCATGAGCAGTTCTTC

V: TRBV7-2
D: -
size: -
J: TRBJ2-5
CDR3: CASSFQAGLGETQYF
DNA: TGTGCCAGCAGCTTTCAGGCAGGGCTGGGAGAGACCCAGTACTTC

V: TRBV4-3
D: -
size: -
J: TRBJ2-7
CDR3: CASSQETVTYEQYF
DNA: TGCGCCAGCAGCCAAGAGACAGTGACCTACGAGCAGTACTTC

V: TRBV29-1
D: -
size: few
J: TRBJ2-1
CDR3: CSVDNPLKGDLLTYNEQFF
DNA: TGCAGCGTTGATAACCCTCTAAAGGGGGACCTACTCACCTACAATGAGCAGTTCTTC

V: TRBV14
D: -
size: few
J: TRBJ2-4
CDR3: CASSRSVNIQYF
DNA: TGTGCCAGCAGCCGGAGTGTAAACATTCAGTACTTC